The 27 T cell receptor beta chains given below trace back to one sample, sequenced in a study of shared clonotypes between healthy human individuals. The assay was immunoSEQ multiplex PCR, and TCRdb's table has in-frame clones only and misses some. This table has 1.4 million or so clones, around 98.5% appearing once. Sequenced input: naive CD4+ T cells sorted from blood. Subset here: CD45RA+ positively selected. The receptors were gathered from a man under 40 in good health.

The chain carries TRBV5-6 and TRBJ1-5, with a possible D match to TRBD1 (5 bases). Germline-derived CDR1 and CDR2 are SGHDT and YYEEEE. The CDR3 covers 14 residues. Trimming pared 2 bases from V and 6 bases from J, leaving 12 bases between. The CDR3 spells CASSLGAVGQPQHF. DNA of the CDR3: TGTGCCAGCAGCTTAGGGGCGGTGGGTCAGCCCCAGCATTTT.

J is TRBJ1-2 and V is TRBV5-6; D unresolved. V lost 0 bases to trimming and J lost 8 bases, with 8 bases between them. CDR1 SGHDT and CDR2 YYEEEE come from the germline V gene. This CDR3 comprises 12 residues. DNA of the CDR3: TGTGCCAGCAGCTTGGACACAAGAGGCTACACCTTC. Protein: CASSLDTRGYTF. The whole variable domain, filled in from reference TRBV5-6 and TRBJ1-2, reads DAGVTQSPTHLIKTRGQQVTLRCSPKSGHDTVSWYQQALGQGPQFIFQYYEEEERQRGNFPDRFSGHQFPNYSSELNVNALLLGDSALYLCASSLDTRGYTFGSGTRLTVV.

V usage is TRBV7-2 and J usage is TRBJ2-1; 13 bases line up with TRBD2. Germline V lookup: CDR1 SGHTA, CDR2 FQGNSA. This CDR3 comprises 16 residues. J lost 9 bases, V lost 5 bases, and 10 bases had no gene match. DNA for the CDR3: TGTGCCAGCAGCCCACTTACTAGCGGGAGGGCCAGTGAGCAGTTCTTC. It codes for CASSPLTSGRASEQFF.

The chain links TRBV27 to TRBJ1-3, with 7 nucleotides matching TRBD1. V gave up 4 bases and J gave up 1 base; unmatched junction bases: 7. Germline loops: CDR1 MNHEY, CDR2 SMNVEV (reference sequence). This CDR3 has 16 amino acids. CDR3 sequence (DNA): TGTGCCAGCAGTTCGCGCGGGACAGTTTCTGGAAACACCATATATTTT. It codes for CASSSRGTVSGNTIYF.

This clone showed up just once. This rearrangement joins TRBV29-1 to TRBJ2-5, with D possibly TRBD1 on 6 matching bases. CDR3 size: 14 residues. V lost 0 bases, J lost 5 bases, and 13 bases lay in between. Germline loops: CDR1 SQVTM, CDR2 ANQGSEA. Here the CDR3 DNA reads TGCAGCGTTGAAGATCATCGTGACAGGGAGACCCAGTACTTC. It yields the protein CSVEDHRDRETQYF.

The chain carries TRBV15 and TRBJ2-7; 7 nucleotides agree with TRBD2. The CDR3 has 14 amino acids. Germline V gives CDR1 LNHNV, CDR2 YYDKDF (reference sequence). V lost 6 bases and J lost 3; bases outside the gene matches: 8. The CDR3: CATSVGGRLYEQYF. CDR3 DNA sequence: TGTGCCACCAGTGTGGGGGGGAGACTCTACGAGCAGTACTTC. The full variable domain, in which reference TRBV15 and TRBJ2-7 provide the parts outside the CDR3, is DAMVIQNPRYQVTQFGKPVTLSCSQTLNHNVMYWYQQKSSQAPKLLFHYYDKDFNNEADTPDNFQSRRPNTSFCFLDIRSPGLGDTAMYLCATSVGGRLYEQYFGPGTRLTVT.

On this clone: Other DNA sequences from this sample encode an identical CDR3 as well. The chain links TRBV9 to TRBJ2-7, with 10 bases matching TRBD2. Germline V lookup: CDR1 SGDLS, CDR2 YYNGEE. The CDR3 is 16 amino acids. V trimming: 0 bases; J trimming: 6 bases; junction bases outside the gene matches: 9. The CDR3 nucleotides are TGTGCCAGCAGCGTAGGGCTAGCGGGAGTAGAAGTCGAGCAGTACTTC. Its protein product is CASSVGLAGVEVEQYF.

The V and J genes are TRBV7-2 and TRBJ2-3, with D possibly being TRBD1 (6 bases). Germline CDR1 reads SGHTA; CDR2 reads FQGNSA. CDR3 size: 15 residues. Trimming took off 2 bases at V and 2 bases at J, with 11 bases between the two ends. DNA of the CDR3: TGTGCCAGCAGCTTATATCGGGACACCACAGATACGCAGTATTTT. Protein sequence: CASSLYRDTTDTQYF.

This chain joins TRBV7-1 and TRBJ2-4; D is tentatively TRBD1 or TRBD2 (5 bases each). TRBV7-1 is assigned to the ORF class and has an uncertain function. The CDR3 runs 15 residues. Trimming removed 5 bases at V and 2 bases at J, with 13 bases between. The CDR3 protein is CASSVGAQPKNIQYF. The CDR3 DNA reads TGTGCCAGCAGCGTCGGGGCCCAACCCAAAAACATTCAGTACTTC.

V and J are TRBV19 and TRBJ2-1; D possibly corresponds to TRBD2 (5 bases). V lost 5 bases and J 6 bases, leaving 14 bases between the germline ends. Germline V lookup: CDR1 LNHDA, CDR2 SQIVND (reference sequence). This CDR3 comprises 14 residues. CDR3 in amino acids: CASSPIPRGNEQFF. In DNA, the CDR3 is TGTGCCAGTAGTCCTATACCCCGGGGCAATGAGCAGTTCTTC.

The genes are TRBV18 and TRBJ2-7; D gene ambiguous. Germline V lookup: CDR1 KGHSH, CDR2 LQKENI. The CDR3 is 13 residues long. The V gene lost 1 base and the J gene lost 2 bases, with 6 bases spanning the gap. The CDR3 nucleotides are TGTGCCAGCTCACCACGATCTACCTACGAGCAGTACTTC. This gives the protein CASSPRSTYEQYF.

The CDR3 DNA is TGTGCCAGCAGTCAAAAAGAGAATGAGCAGTTCTTC. Protein: CASSQKENEQFF. The gene calls are TRBV2 and TRBJ2-1, with D hard to call. V was trimmed by 5 bases and J by 7 bases, leaving 9 bases between them. CDR3 size: 12 residues. Germline V lookup: CDR1 SNHLY, CDR2 FYNNEI. Complete variable domain (other parts from reference TRBV2 and TRBJ2-1): EPEVTQTPSHQVTQMGQEVILRCVPISNHLYFYWYRQILGQKVEFLVSFYNNEISEKSEIFDDQFSVERPDGSNFTLKIRSTKLEDSAMYFCASSQKENEQFFGPGTRLTVL.

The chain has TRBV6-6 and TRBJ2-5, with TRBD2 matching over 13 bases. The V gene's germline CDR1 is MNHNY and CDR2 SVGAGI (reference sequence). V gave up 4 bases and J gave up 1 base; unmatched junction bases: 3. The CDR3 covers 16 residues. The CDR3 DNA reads TGTGCCAGCAGTTCGGGACTAGCGGGGTCCCAAGAGACCCAGTACTTC. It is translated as CASSSGLAGSQETQYF.

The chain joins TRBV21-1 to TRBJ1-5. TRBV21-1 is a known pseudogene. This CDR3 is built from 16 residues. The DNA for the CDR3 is TGTGCCAGCAGCAAAGAAGGAAACTATAGCAATCAGCCCCAGCATTTT. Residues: CASSKEGNYSNQPQHF.

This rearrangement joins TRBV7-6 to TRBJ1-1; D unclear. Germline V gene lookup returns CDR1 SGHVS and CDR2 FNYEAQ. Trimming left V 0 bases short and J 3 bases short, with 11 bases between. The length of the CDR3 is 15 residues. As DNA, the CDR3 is TGTGCCAGCAGCTTAGCAATAGGTGGGGACACTGAAGCTTTCTTT. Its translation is CASSLAIGGDTEAFF.

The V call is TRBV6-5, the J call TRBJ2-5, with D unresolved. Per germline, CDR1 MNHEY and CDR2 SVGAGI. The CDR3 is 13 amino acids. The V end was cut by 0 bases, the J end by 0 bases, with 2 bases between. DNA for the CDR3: TGTGCCAGCAGTTACTCGCACCAAGAGACCCAGTACTTC. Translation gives CASSYSHQETQYF.

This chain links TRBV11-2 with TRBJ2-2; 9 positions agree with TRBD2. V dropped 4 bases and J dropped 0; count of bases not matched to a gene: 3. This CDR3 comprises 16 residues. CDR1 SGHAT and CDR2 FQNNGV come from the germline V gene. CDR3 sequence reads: CASSYIAGANTGELFF. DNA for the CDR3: TGTGCCAGCAGCTACATAGCGGGAGCGAACACCGGGGAGCTGTTTTTT.

The CDR3 nucleotides read TGTGCCAGCAGCCACAACTCCGAGCAGTACTTC. It specifies CASSHNSEQYF. The chain employs TRBV13 and TRBJ2-7, with unresolved D. The CDR3 consists of 11 residues. V lost 5 bases and J lost 6, with 8 bases in between. Germline-derived CDR1 and CDR2 are PRHDT and FYEKMQ (reference sequence).

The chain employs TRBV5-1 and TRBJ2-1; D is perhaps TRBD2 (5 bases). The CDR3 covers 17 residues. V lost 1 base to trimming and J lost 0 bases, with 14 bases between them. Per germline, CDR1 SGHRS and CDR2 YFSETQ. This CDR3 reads CASSLTSGSSSYNEQFF. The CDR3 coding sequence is TGCGCCAGCAGCTTGACAAGCGGATCTAGCTCCTACAATGAGCAGTTCTTC. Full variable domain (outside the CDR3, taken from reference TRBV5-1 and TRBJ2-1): KAGVTQTPRYLIKTRGQQVTLSCSPISGHRSVSWYQQTPGQGLQFLFEYFSETQRNKGNFPGRFSGRQFSNSRSEMNVSTLELGDSALYLCASSLTSGSSSYNEQFFGPGTRLTVL.

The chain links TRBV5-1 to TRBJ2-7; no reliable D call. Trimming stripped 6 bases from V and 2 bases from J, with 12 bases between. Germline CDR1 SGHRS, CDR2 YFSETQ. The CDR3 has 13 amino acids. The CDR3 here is CASIDLTTYEQYF. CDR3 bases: TGCGCCAGCATCGACCTCACAACCTACGAGCAGTACTTC. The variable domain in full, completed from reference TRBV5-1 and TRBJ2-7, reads KAGVTQTPRYLIKTRGQQVTLSCSPISGHRSVSWYQQTPGQGLQFLFEYFSETQRNKGNFPGRFSGRQFSNSRSEMNVSTLELGDSALYLCASIDLTTYEQYFGPGTRLTVT.

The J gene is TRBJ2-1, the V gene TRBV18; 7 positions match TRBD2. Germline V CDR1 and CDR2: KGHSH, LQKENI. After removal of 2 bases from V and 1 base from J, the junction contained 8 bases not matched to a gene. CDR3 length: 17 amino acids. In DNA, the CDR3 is TGTGCCAGCTCACCATGGCGGGAGATCGGATCCTACAATGAGCAGTTCTTC. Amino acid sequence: CASSPWREIGSYNEQFF.

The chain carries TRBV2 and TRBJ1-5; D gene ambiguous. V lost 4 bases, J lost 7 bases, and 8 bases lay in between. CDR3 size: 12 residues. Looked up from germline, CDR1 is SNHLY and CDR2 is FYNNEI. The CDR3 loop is CASSGERQPQHF. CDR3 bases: TGTGCCAGCAGTGGGGAGCGGCAGCCCCAGCATTTT.

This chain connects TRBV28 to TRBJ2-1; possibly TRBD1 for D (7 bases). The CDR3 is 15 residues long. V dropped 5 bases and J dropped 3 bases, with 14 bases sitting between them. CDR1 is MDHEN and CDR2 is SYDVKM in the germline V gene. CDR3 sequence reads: CASSPSRDSYNEQFF. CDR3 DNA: TGTGCCAGCAGTCCATCGCGGGACAGCTACAATGAGCAGTTCTTC.

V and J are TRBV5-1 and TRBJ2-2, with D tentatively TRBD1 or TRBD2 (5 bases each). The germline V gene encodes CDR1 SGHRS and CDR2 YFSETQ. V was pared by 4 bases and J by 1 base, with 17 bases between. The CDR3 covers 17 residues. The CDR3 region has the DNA TGCGCCAGCAGCCCCCTTCCCGGGACGGTGAACACCGGGGAGCTGTTTTTT. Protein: CASSPLPGTVNTGELFF.

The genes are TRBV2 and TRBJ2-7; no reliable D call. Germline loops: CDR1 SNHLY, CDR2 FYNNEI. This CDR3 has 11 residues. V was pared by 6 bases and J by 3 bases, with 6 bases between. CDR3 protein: CASRLLYEQYF. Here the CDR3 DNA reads TGTGCCAGCAGATTACTCTACGAGCAGTACTTC.

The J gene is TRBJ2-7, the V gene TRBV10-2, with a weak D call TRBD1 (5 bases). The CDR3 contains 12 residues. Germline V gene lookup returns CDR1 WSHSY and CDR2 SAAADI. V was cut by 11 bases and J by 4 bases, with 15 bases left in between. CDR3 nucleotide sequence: TGCGCCGCCTCACCAGGGAAATACGAGCAGTACTTC. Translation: CAASPGKYEQYF.

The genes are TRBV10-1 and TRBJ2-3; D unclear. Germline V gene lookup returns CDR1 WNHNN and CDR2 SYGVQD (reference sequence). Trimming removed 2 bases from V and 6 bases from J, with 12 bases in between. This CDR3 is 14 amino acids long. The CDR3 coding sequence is TGCGCCAGCAGTGAGAGTGACGGGCGGGATACGCAGTATTTT. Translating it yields CASSESDGRDTQYF.